This TCR beta chain was recovered during a study of blood T cell repertoires in COVID-19. V gave up 0 bases and J gave up 0 bases; unmatched junction bases: 4. Germline assignment: CDR1 SGHRS and CDR2 YFSETQ. The CDR3 loop spans 16 amino acids. Here immunoSEQ multiplex PCR was the method, and the copy in TCRdb shows in-frame clones only, minus some. The data contain approximately 210,000 clones, around 90% of them seen just once; the ten biggest clones take up around 15%. The cohort comprised adults aged roughly 18 to 95 years residing in around 25 US areas. The receptor's source is a woman aged 45-59 years with acute COVID-19. Sequencing input: PBMCs or T cells enriched from blood (not recorded which). V usage is TRBV5-1 and J usage is TRBJ1-1; 8 bases map to TRBD1. CDR3: CASSLGTGSLNTEAFF. The CDR3, as DNA: TGCGCCAGCAGCTTGGGGACAGGGAGCTTGAACACTGAAGCTTTCTTT.